The 9 T cell receptor beta chains in this list originate from one sample, sequenced in a study of blood T cell repertoires in COVID-19. The data were produced by immunoSEQ multiplex PCR, yet TCRdb's version contains in-frame clones alone and is incomplete. The sample contains more than 200,000 clones, 84% of which appear only once. Material for sequencing was peripheral blood. The receptors shown here come from a woman at least 80 years old with COVID-19, enrolled during active disease.

This chain links TRBV6-4 with TRBJ1-4; D might be TRBD1 (5 bases). Between the trimmed V and J ends, which lost 0 bases and 14 bases, there was a span of 7 bases. Germline V gives CDR1 MRHNA, CDR2 SNTAGT. The CDR3 consists of 11 residues. CDR3 in amino acids: CASSDSGGLFF. CDR3 in DNA: TGTGCCAGCAGTGACTCGGGGGGGCTGTTTTTT.

CDR3 sequence (DNA): TGTGCCAGCAGGACGACTCCCAGCTCTGGAAACACCATATATTTT. Protein: CASRTTPSSGNTIYF. V and J are TRBV6-5 and TRBJ1-3, with D unclear. Trimming took 6 bases from V and 0 from J, leaving 12 bases between them. Germline CDR1 is MNHEY and CDR2 is SVGAGI. The CDR3 runs to 15 residues.

CDR3 region: CASSLAWDYKTDTQYF. CDR3 nucleotides: TGCGCCAGCAGCTTGGCCTGGGACTATAAGACAGATACGCAGTATTTT. V is TRBV5-1 and J is TRBJ2-3; TRBD2 matches at 7 bases. The CDR3 spans 16 residues. Germline V gene lookup returns CDR1 SGHRS and CDR2 YFSETQ. V trimming: 0 bases; J trimming: 3 bases; junction bases outside the gene matches: 7.

The chain combines TRBV5-1 with TRBJ2-7, with D possibly being TRBD1 (5 bases). Germline-derived CDR1 and CDR2 are SGHRS and YFSETQ. V was cut by 7 bases and J by 2 bases, with 22 bases left in between. This CDR3 contains 16 residues. The CDR3 DNA is TGCGCCAGCGAACGTTCAGACGGCCCCAGGGCCTACGAGCAGTACGTC. Amino acid sequence: CASERSDGPRAYEQYV.

Comment on this clone: The same CDR3 arises from other DNA sequences in this sample as well. The V call is TRBV28, the J call TRBJ1-3, with D maybe TRBD1 (5 bases). With 5 bases removed from V and 4 bases from J, the gap between germline ends came to 12 bases. Per the germline V gene, CDR1 is MDHEN and CDR2 is SYDVKM. The CDR3 contains 14 residues. Here the CDR3 reads CASSPGGVGNTIYF. The CDR3 region has the DNA TGTGCCAGCAGTCCGGGAGGGGTCGGAAACACCATATATTTT.

The genes are TRBV3-1 (or the pseudogene TRBV3-2) and TRBJ1-6; tentative D call: TRBD1 (5 bases). CDR1 is LGHDT and CDR2 is YNNKEL in the germline V gene (reference sequence). Between the trimmed V and J ends, which lost 4 bases and 10 bases, there was a span of 20 bases. CDR3 size: 16 residues. DNA of the CDR3: TGTGCCAGCAGCCGAACTAGCAGGGAGGTAGGGTCACCCCTCCACTTT. As protein: CASSRTSREVGSPLHF.

The CDR3 spells CASSALAGRDTQYF. DNA of the CDR3: TGTGCCAGCAGCGCACTAGCGGGGCGTGATACGCAGTATTTT. V usage is TRBV2 and J usage is TRBJ2-3; 10 nucleotides agree with TRBD2. The CDR3 consists of 14 residues. V trimming: 6 bases; J trimming: 6 bases; junction bases outside the gene matches: 6. Germline CDR1 reads SNHLY; CDR2 reads FYNNEI.

This chain joins TRBV7-2 and TRBJ2-1, with 12 nucleotides matching TRBD2. With V trimmed by 1 base and J by 10 bases, 8 bases remained unmatched. This CDR3 is built from 16 residues. CDR1 and CDR2 (germline): SGHTA, FQGNSA. The CDR3 spells CASSLDWTSGAAEQFF. CDR3 sequence (DNA): TGTGCCAGCAGCTTAGACTGGACTAGCGGGGCGGCGGAGCAGTTCTTC.

The count of this clone is one. The CDR3 DNA sequence: TGTGCCAGCAGCTTAGGTAGCGGGGAGCAGTACGTC. Protein product: CASSLGSGEQYV. J is TRBJ2-7 and V is TRBV7-9; the match to TRBD2 covers 7 bases. The CDR3 covers 12 residues. The V segment lost 1 base and the J segment 7 bases; nucleotides outside the gene matches: 1. Germline V lookup: CDR1 SEHNR, CDR2 FQNEAQ (reference sequence).